This T cell receptor (beta chain) was profiled in a study of T-cell reconstitution after alpha-beta-depleted transplantation in children. The V gene lost 3 bases and the J gene lost 3 bases, with 16 bases spanning the gap. The CDR3 totals 15 residues. Germline lookup yields CDR1 DFQATT and CDR2 SNEGSKA (reference sequence). This clonotype was observed a few times. Unique molecular identifiers were incorporated when the TCRbeta library was constructed. Using its own MiXCR run on the PCR reads, TCRdb lists one record per CDR3 protein. The sample includes roughly 500,000 distinct CDR3 sequences, about 33% of them seen just once.

The rearrangement links TRBV20-1 to TRBJ2-3; D gene ambiguous. The source of this sequence is a human donor who donated a stem cell graft to a child with aplastic anemia. Sequenced here: PBMCs from the stem cell graft donor, sampled from the stem cell graft. DNA of the CDR3: TGCAGTGCTAGCGCCATCCCCTCCGGAACAGATACGCAGTATTTT. This sequence encodes CSASAIPSGTDTQYF.